The T cell receptor (beta chain) under discussion was sequenced for a study of blood T cells in healthy people across ages. Study results and caveats: Long-lived and aged donors differed, with more naive CD4+ cells and higher diversity in the long-lived.

Isolation of PBMCs gave at least 6.5 million cells per sample. This clonotype was found many times. Its target is unknown. Then a second PCR, running roughly 7 to 12 cycles, was carried out with a sample-barcoded 5' primer and a J-beta primer mix. A template-switch adaptor containing 12 random nucleotides labeled each cDNA molecule. Every individual sample yielded 2.5 million or more paired-end reads (each containing CDR3). TCRdb reanalysed the 5' RACE reads using MiXCR and keeps one entry per CDR3 protein. Among more than 1,400,000 distinct CDR3 sequences, 40% to 50% were seen once, and the ten largest hold 6.5% to 10%. The sequence derives from a woman between 18 and 29 years old in good health. Source material: blood.

The CDR3 protein is CASSQGGQPQHF. Here the CDR3 DNA reads TGTGCCAGCAGCCAGGGGGGTCAGCCCCAGCATTTT. This chain joins TRBV3-1 and TRBJ1-5; D might be TRBD1 (5 bases). V gave up 3 bases and J gave up 6 bases, with 6 bases separating them. This CDR3 contains 12 residues. Germline values: CDR1 LGHDT, CDR2 YNNKEL (reference sequence).